This section outlines one TCR beta chain sequence together with its context. CDR1 and CDR2 (germline): LNHDA, SQIVND (reference sequence). Trimming took off 7 bases at V and 0 bases at J, with 4 bases between the two ends. The CDR3 contains 12 residues. The data belong to a study of radiation and T cells in renal cell carcinoma. The table came from immunoSEQ multiplex PCR; TCRdb's copy has only in-frame clones and leaves some out. The table includes some 130,000 clones, 88% detected once. Time point in this sample: blood 2 weeks post-SBRT. Treatment of the sample: 15 Gy SBRT to primary tumor, nephrectomy 4 weeks later. The patient's renal cell carcinoma had clear cell pathology.

This receptor was taken from a woman in her 70s with renal cell carcinoma. Source: blood, taken from a patient whose treatment included radiotherapy and nephrectomy. This sequence joins TRBV19 and TRBJ1-5; no clear D. CDR3 region: CASTYSNQPQHF. The DNA of the CDR3 is TGTGCCAGTACTTATAGCAATCAGCCCCAGCATTTT.